This TCR beta chain appears in the sequencing data of a study of blood T cells in healthy people across ages. It was with a sample-barcoded 5' primer and a J-beta primer mix that a second PCR of about 7 to 12 cycles was run. TCRdb analysed the 5' RACE reads with MiXCR anew, one entry per CDR3 protein. The repertoire holds around 1,500,000 distinct CDR3 sequences, with 42% as singletons. The germline V gene has CDR1 SEHNR and CDR2 FQNEAQ (reference sequence). The CDR3 is 15 amino acids. The chain joins TRBV7-9 to TRBJ2-3; 9 positions agree with TRBD2. The source material was blood. This clonotype was sampled from a woman aged 18-29 years in good health. The CDR3 DNA is TGTGCAACCAACGAGGGACTAGCAATGGCAGATACGCAGTATTTT. It specifies CATNEGLAMADTQYF.